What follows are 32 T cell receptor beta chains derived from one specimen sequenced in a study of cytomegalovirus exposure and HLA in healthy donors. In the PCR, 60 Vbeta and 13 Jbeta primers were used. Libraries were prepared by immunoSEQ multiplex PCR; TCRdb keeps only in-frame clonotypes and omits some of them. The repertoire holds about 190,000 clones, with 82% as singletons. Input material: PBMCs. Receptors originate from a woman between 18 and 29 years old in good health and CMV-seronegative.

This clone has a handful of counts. The CDR3 coding sequence is TGCAGCGTTGAAGGGGCGGGGAACGAGCAGTACTTC. This sequence encodes CSVEGAGNEQYF. This rearrangement joins TRBV29-1 to TRBJ2-7, with D perhaps TRBD2 (6 bases). This CDR3 is 12 amino acids long. The germline CDR1 and CDR2 sequences are SQVTM and ANQGSEA. V was cut by 1 base and J by 5 bases, with 9 bases left in between.

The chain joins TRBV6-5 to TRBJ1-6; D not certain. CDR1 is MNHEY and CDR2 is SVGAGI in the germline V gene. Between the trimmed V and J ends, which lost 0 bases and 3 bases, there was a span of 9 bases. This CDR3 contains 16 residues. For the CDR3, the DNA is TGTGCCAGCAGTTACTCGCAACAGATCTATAATTCACCCCTCCACTTT. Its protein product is CASSYSQQIYNSPLHF.

In DNA, the CDR3 is TGTGCCAGCAGCCCAGGACAGCTCTATGGCTACACCTTC. Translation: CASSPGQLYGYTF. The chain has TRBV7-6 and TRBJ1-2, with D perhaps matching TRBD1 (6 bases). Between the trimmed V and J ends, which lost 5 bases and 4 bases, there was a span of 11 bases. This CDR3 spans 13 amino acids. CDR1 is SGHVS and CDR2 is FNYEAQ in the germline V gene.

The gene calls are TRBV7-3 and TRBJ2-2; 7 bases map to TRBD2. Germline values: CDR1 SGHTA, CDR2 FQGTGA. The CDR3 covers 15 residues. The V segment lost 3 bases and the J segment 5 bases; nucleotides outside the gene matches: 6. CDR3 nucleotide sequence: TGTGCCAGCAGCTTTGGGCTAGCGGATACCGGGGAGCTGTTTTTT. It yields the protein CASSFGLADTGELFF.

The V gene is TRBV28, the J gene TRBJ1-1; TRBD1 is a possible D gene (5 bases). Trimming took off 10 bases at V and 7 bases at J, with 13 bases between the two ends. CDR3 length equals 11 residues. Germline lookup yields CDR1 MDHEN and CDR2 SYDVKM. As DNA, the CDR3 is TGTGCCACTGGGGCAATCAGTGAAGCTTTCTTT. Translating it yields CATGAISEAFF.

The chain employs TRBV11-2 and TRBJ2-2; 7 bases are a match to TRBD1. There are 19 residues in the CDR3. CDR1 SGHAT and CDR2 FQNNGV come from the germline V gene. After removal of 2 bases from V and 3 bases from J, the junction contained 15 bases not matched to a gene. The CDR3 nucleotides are TGTGCCAGCAGCTTAAGGGGTTTCGACAGGGTCGTCGACACCGGGGAGCTGTTTTTT. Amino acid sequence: CASSLRGFDRVVDTGELFF. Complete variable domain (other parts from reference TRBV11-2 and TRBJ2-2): EAGVAQSPRYKIIEKRQSVAFWCNPISGHATLYWYQQILGQGPKLLIQFQNNGVVDDSQLPKDRFSAERLKGVDSTLKIQPAKLEDSAVYLCASSLRGFDRVVDTGELFFGEGSRLTVL.

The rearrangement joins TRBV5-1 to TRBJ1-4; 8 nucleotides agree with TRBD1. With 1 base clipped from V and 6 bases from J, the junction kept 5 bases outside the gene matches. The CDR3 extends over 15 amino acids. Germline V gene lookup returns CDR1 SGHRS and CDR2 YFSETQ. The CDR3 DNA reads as TGCGCCAGCAGCTTGTGGGACAGGTGGGATGAAAAACTGTTTTTT. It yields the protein CASSLWDRWDEKLFF.

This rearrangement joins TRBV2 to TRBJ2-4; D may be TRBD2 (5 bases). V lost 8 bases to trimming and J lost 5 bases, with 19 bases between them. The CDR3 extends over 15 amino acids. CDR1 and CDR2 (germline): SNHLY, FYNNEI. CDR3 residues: CASRKGVHSQNIQYF. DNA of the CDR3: TGTGCCAGCCGAAAGGGAGTTCACTCCCAAAACATTCAGTACTTC.

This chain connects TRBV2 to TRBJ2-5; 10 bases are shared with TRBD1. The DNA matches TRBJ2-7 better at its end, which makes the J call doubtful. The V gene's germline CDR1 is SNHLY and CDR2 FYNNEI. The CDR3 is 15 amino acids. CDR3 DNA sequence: TGTGCCAGCAGTGGACAGGGGGCGGCCCTCAACGAGCAGTACTTC. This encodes CASSGQGAALNEQYF.

CDR3 DNA sequence: TGTGCCAGCAGCTTAGGGCAGGGTCTTTATGGCTACACCTTC. Translating it yields CASSLGQGLYGYTF. V and J are TRBV7-9 and TRBJ1-2; possibly TRBD1 for D (5 bases). Germline assignment: CDR1 SEHNR and CDR2 FQNEAQ (reference sequence). The CDR3 covers 14 residues. Trimming removed 1 base from V and 5 bases from J, with 11 bases in between.

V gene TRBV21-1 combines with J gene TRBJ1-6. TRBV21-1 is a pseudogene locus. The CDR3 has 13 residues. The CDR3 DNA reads TGTGCCAGCAGCAGGAGGAGAGGCTCACCCCTCCACTTT. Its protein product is CASSRRRGSPLHF.

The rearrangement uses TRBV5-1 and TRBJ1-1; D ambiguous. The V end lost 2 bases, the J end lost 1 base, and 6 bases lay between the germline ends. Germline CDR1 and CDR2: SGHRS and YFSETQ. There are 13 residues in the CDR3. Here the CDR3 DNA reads TGCGCCAGCAGCTTTACGAGGAACACTGAAGCTTTCTTT. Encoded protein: CASSFTRNTEAFF.

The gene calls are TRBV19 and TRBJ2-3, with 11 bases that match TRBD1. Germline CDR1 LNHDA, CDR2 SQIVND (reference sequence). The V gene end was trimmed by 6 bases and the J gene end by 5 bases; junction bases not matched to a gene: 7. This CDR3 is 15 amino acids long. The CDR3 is CASRRTGGLGDTQYF. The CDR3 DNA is TGTGCCAGTAGACGGACAGGGGGCTTGGGAGATACGCAGTATTTT.

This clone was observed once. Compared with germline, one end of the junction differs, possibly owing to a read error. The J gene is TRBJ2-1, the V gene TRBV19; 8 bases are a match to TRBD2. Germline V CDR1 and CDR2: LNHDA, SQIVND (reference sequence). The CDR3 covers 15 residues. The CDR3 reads CASSISSGSFNEQFF. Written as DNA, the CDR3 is TGTGCCAGTAGTATCTCTAGCGGGTCCTTCAATGAGCAGTTCTTC. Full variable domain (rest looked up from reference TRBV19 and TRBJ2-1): DGGITQSPKYLFRKEGQNVTLSCEQNLNHDAMYWYRQDPGQGLRLIYYSQIVNDFQKGDIAEGYSVSREKKESFPLTVTSAQKNPTAFYLCASSISSGSFNEQFFGPGTRLTVL.

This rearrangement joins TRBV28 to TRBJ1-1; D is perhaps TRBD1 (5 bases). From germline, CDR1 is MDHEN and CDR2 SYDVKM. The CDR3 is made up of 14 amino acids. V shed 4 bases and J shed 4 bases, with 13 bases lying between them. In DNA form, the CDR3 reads TGTGCCAGCAGTTATGCGTCCAGGGTCACTGAAGCTTTCTTT. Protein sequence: CASSYASRVTEAFF.

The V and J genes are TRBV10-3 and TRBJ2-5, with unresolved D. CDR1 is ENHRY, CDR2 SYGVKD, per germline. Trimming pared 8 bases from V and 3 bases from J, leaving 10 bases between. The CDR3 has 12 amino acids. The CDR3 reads CAIAAHEETQYF. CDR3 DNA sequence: TGTGCCATCGCGGCTCATGAAGAGACCCAGTACTTC.

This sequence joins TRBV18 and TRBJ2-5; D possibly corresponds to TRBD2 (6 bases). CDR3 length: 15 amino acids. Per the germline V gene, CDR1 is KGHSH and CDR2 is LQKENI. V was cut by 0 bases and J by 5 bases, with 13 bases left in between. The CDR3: CASSPPGGVAETQYF. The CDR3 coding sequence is TGTGCCAGCTCACCACCTGGAGGGGTAGCTGAGACCCAGTACTTC.

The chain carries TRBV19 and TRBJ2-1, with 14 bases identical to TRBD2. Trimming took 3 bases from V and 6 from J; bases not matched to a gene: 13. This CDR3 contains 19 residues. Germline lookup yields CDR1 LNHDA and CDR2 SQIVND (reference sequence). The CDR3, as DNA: TGTGCCAGTAGTATCCGACTAGCGGGAGGGATTCTACGAGCCAATGAGCAGTTCTTC. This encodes CASSIRLAGGILRANEQFF. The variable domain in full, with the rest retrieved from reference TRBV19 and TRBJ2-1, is DGGITQSPKYLFRKEGQNVTLSCEQNLNHDAMYWYRQDPGQGLRLIYYSQIVNDFQKGDIAEGYSVSREKKESFPLTVTSAQKNPTAFYLCASSIRLAGGILRANEQFFGPGTRLTVL.

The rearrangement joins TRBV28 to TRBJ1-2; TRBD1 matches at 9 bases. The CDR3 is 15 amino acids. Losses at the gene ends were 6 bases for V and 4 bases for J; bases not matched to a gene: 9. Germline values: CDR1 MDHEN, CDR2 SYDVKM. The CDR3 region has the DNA TGTGCCAGCAGCTACCGGGACAGGGAAATCTATGGCTACACCTTC. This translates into CASSYRDREIYGYTF.

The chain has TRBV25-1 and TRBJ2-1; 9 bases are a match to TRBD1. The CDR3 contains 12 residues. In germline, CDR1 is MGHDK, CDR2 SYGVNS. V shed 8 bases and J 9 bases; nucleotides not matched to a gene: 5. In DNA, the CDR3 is TGTGCCAGCGACAGGGGGAACGGTGAGCAGTTCTTC. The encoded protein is CASDRGNGEQFF.

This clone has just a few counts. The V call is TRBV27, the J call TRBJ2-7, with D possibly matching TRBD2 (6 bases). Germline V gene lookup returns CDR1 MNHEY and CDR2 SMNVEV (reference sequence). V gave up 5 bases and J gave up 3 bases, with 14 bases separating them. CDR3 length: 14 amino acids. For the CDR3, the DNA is TGTGCCAGCAGTCACCCGGGAGACGGCTACGAGCAGTACTTC. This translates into CASSHPGDGYEQYF.

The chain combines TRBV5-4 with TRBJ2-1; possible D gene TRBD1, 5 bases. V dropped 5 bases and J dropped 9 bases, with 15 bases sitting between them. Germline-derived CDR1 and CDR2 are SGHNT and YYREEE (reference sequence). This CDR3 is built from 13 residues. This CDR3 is CASRPDTDFEQFF. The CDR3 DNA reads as TGTGCCAGCAGACCGGACACCGACTTTGAGCAGTTCTTC.

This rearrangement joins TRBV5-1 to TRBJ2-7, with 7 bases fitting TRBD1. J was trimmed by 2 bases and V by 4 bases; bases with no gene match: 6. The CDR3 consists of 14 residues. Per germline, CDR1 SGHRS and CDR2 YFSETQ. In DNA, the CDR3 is TGCGCCAGCAGCCTTGGGGACAGCACCTACGAGCAGTACTTC. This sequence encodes CASSLGDSTYEQYF.

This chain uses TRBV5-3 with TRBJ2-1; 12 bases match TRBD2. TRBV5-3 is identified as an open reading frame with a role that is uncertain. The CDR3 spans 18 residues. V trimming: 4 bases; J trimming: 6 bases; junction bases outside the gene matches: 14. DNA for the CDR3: TGTGCCAGAAGCCCCGGACTAGCGGGATGGGAACTTGGCAATGAGCAGTTCTTC. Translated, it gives CARSPGLAGWELGNEQFF.

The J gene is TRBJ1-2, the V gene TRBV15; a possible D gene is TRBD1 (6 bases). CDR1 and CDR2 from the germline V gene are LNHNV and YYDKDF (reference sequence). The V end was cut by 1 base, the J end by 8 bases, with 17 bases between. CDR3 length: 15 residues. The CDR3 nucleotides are TGTGCCACCAGCAGAGGCCAGCTACAGGGTTGGGGCTACACCTTC. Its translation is CATSRGQLQGWGYTF.

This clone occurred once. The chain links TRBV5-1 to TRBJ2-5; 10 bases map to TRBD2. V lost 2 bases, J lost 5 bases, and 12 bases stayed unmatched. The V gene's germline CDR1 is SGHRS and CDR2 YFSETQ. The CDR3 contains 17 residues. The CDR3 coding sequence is TGCGCCAGCAGCTTAACGGCTAGCGGGAGATTGTTTGAGACCCAGTACTTC. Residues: CASSLTASGRLFETQYF.

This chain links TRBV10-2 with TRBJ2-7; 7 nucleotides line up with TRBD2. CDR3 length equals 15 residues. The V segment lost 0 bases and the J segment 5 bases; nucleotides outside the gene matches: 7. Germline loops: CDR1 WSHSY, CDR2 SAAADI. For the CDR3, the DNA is TGCGCCAGCAGTGAGTCGGGGGGAGGGCCACACGAGCAGTACTTC. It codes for CASSESGGGPHEQYF.

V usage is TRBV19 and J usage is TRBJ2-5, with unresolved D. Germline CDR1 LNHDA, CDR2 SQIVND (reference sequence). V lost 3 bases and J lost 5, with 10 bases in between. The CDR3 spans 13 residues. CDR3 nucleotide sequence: TGTGCCAGTAGTATTGGTGAGAGGGAGACCCAGTACTTC. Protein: CASSIGERETQYF.

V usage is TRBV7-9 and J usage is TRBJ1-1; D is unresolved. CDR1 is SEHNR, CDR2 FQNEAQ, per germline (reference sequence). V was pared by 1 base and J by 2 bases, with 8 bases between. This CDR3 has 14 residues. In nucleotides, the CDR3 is TGTGCCAGCAGCTTAGTTCCAGAAAACACTGAAGCTTTCTTT. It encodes CASSLVPENTEAFF.

CDR3 sequence: CASSVDSNYGYTF. The CDR3 region has the DNA TGCGCCAGTAGTGTGGACAGTAACTATGGCTACACCTTC. V gene TRBV4-1 combines with J gene TRBJ1-2; a possible D gene is TRBD1 (6 bases). This CDR3 is 13 amino acids long. The germline V gene encodes CDR1 MGHRA and CDR2 YSYEKL. Trimming removed 9 bases from V and 1 base from J, with 12 bases in between.

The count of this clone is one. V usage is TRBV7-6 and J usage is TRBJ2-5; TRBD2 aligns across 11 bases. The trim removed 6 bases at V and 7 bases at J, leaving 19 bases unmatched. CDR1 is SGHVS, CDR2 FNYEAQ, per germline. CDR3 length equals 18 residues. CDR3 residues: CASSPRGSGGAFTGTQYF. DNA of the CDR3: TGTGCCAGCAGTCCTCGTGGTAGCGGGGGGGCCTTTACGGGGACCCAGTACTTC.

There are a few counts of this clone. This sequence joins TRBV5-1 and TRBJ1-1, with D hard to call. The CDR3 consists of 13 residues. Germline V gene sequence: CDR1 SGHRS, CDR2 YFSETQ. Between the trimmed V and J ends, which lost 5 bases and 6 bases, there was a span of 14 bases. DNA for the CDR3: TGCGCCAGCAGGTACGACATTTACCCTGAAGCTTTCTTT. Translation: CASRYDIYPEAFF.